This TCR beta chain originates from a study of shared T cell receptors in the human thymus. Germline assignment: CDR1 SGHVS and CDR2 FNYEAQ. The CDR3 consists of 14 residues. Trimming cost V 4 bases and J 0 bases, with 8 bases left between them. Libraries were prepared by immunoSEQ multiplex PCR; TCRdb keeps only in-frame clonotypes and omits some of them. Among 550,000 to 800,000 clones listed, over 75% were seen once. Another study also made use of these data, one on human thymus T cells. This second study says: Congenital heart defects were the reason for the corrective surgery that the donors, healthy Finnish infants, were having. Thymic samples were excised during corrective heart operations. Across thymic and blood repertoires, the usage of V and J genes appeared to be biased. Unrelated people showed highly overlapping thymic repertoires, related research reported.

This clonotype originated in a girl less than two years old with a congenital heart defect. The chain joins TRBV7-6 to TRBJ2-3; D not certain. What was sequenced was thymocytes. The CDR3 spells CASSSDFSTDTQYF. CDR3 in DNA: TGTGCCAGCAGCTCCGACTTCAGCACAGATACGCAGTATTTT.